Below, 30 T cell receptor beta chains from the same sample are listed, as sequenced in a study of T cell responses to AZD1222 COVID-19 vaccine. TCRdb's table, derived via immunoSEQ multiplex PCR, lists solely in-frame clones and lacks some. This table has over 130,000 clones, 90% appearing once. Sequencing was performed on peripheral blood, taken 28 days after the second AZD1222 dose. These receptors were obtained from an adult who received the AZD1222 COVID-19 vaccine.

The sample holds a few counts of this clone. This chain connects TRBV23-1 to TRBJ1-1; D not resolved. TRBV23-1 falls under the ORF class, with uncertain function. This CDR3 has 15 residues. V lost 9 bases, J lost 5 bases, and 22 bases lay in between. The CDR3 spells CARTPSGPLGTEAFF. CDR3 nucleotide sequence: TGCGCCAGAACACCCTCAGGACCCCTCGGGACTGAAGCTTTCTTT.

This clone was seen more than once but under ten times. The DNA for the CDR3 is TGTGCCAGCAGCCCCCTGGGACAGGGAGGGGCCTACGAGCAGTACTTC. This translates into CASSPLGQGGAYEQYF. V is TRBV14 and J is TRBJ2-7; 9 positions match TRBD1. The V segment lost 4 bases and the J segment 2 bases; nucleotides outside the gene matches: 9. This CDR3 spans 16 amino acids. The V gene's germline CDR1 is SGHDN and CDR2 FVKESK.

Here the CDR3 reads CASSLNSFSNQPQHF. DNA of the CDR3: TGTGCCAGCAGCCTGAACAGTTTTAGCAATCAGCCCCAGCATTTT. The chain carries TRBV7-8 and TRBJ1-5; D is uncertain. The CDR3 is 15 residues long. The germline V gene encodes CDR1 SGHVS and CDR2 FQNEAQ. The V gene lost 5 bases and the J gene lost 0 bases, with 11 bases spanning the gap.

The chain recombines TRBV6-4 with TRBJ2-3; 9 nucleotides line up with TRBD2. Germline loops: CDR1 MRHNA, CDR2 SNTAGT. V lost 0 bases to trimming and J lost 8 bases; unmatched junction nucleotides: 9. The CDR3 consists of 16 residues. CDR3: CASSDSFSGRAGTQYF. CDR3 bases: TGTGCCAGCAGTGACTCGTTTAGCGGGAGAGCTGGTACGCAGTATTTT.

V is TRBV30 and J is TRBJ1-6; D is unclear. Germline loops: CDR1 GTSNPN, CDR2 SVGIG (reference sequence). The CDR3 has 15 residues. V dropped 2 bases and J dropped 7 bases, with 15 bases sitting between them. The CDR3 protein is CAWSTGIQSNSPLHF. In DNA, the CDR3 is TGTGCCTGGAGTACCGGGATTCAGAGCAATTCACCCCTCCACTTT.

V usage is TRBV14 and J usage is TRBJ2-7; D is unclear. The germline gives CDR1 SGHDN, CDR2 FVKESK. V gave up 4 bases and J gave up 6 bases, with 10 bases separating them. The CDR3 is made up of 12 amino acids. The CDR3 sequence: CASSPRVGEQYF. The CDR3 DNA is TGTGCCAGCAGCCCACGAGTAGGCGAGCAGTACTTC.

V usage is TRBV19 and J usage is TRBJ2-7, with 13 bases aligning to TRBD2. Trimming cost V 5 bases and J 2 bases; bases outside gene matches: 6. This CDR3 contains 16 residues. Looked up from germline, CDR1 is LNHDA and CDR2 is SQIVND (reference sequence). The CDR3 coding sequence is TGTGCCAGTAGTCTCCGACTAGCGGGGGGCCCCTACGAGCAGTACTTC. Protein: CASSLRLAGGPYEQYF.

The V gene is TRBV6-5, the J gene TRBJ2-7; TRBD2 matches 7 bases. With V trimmed by 6 bases and J by 5 bases, 10 bases remained unmatched. CDR1 and CDR2 from the germline V gene are MNHEY and SVGAGI. The CDR3 runs 14 residues. The CDR3 region is CASSGTNGVDEQYF. The DNA of the CDR3 is TGTGCCAGCAGCGGGACTAATGGGGTCGACGAGCAGTACTTC.

The chain has TRBV28 and TRBJ1-2; D is unclear. The CDR3 totals 11 residues. Trimming pared 4 bases from V and 8 bases from J, leaving 8 bases between. Per germline, CDR1 MDHEN and CDR2 SYDVKM. The DNA of the CDR3 is TGTGCCAGCAGTTCCGACATCGGCTACACCTTC. Its translation is CASSSDIGYTF.

The gene calls are TRBV12-5 and TRBJ2-2; either TRBD1 or TRBD2 may fit D (5 bases each). CDR1 is LGHNT and CDR2 is FRNRAP in the germline V gene. The CDR3 has 15 amino acids. Deletions cut 7 bases from V and 6 bases from J, with 18 bases between. CDR3 sequence: CASDRSPGPAGELFF. CDR3 DNA: TGTGCTAGTGATCGCTCTCCGGGGCCGGCCGGGGAGCTGTTTTTT. Full variable domain (remainder filled in from reference TRBV12-5 and TRBJ2-2): DARVTQTPRHKVTEMGQEVTMRCQPILGHNTVFWYRQTMMQGLELLAYFRNRAPLDDSGMPKDRFSAEMPDATLATLKIQPSEPRDSAVYFCASDRSPGPAGELFFGEGSRLTVL.

The chain carries TRBV2 and TRBJ2-1; 13 bases match TRBD2. Looked up from germline, CDR1 is SNHLY and CDR2 is FYNNEI. The CDR3 has 15 amino acids. Germline trimming cut 4 bases from V and 6 bases from J; bases unmatched to any gene: 3. The CDR3 sequence is CASSGRLAGGNEQFF. The DNA of the CDR3 is TGTGCCAGCAGTGGTCGACTAGCGGGAGGCAATGAGCAGTTCTTC.

V gene TRBV27 combines with J gene TRBJ2-1; D gene unclear. The CDR3 covers 12 residues. V lost 5 bases and J 7 bases, leaving 9 bases between the germline ends. CDR1 MNHEY and CDR2 SMNVEV come from the germline V gene (reference sequence). In DNA, the CDR3 is TGTGCCAGCAGTGGGCTGGGGAATGAGCAGTTCTTC. Translated, it gives CASSGLGNEQFF.

This clone has just one count. The J gene is TRBJ1-2, the V gene TRBV3-1 (or the pseudogene TRBV3-2); D possibly corresponds to TRBD1 (5 bases). This CDR3 is 15 amino acids long. Germline lookup yields CDR1 LGHDT and CDR2 YNNKEL (reference sequence). V was cut by 0 bases and J by 4 bases, with 12 bases left in between. CDR3 region: CASSQDLEGSYGYTF. The DNA of the CDR3 is TGTGCCAGCAGCCAAGATTTGGAGGGGTCCTATGGCTACACCTTC.

The chain couples TRBV3-1 (or the pseudogene TRBV3-2) to TRBJ2-1; TRBD2 agrees at 10 bases. The CDR3 runs 15 residues. The germline V gene has CDR1 LGHDT and CDR2 YNNKEL (reference sequence). Losses at the gene ends were 0 bases for V and 10 bases for J; bases not matched to a gene: 6. The CDR3 DNA sequence: TGTGCCAGCAGCCAAGATAGGGTAGCGGGAGGCGAGCAGTTCTTC. This codes for CASSQDRVAGGEQFF.

The V call is TRBV5-6, the J call TRBJ2-1; 10 bases line up with TRBD2. CDR1 is SGHDT and CDR2 is YYEEEE in the germline V gene. Trimming at V came to 0 bases and at J to 1 base, leaving 1 base not matched to a gene. The CDR3 consists of 16 residues. DNA of the CDR3: TGTGCCAGCAGCTTGGATAGCGGGAGGTCCTACAATGAGCAGTTCTTC. Encoded protein: CASSLDSGRSYNEQFF.

V and J are TRBV5-4 and TRBJ1-1, with TRBD1 identical over 11 bases. Germline CDR1 is SGHNT and CDR2 is YYREEE (reference sequence). The V gene end was trimmed by 2 bases and the J gene end by 9 bases; junction bases not matched to a gene: 6. This CDR3 spans 14 amino acids. The CDR3 bases are TGTGCCAGCAGCTTAAGGACAGGGGGCAATCAAGCTTTCTTT. This translates into CASSLRTGGNQAFF.

V and J are TRBV27 and TRBJ2-7; D call uncertain. This CDR3 is built from 14 residues. The V end was cut by 5 bases, the J end by 2 bases, with 13 bases between. The germline V gene has CDR1 MNHEY and CDR2 SMNVEV (reference sequence). The CDR3 reads CASSPSIGPYEQYF. For the CDR3, the DNA is TGTGCCAGCAGTCCCTCTATTGGCCCCTACGAGCAGTACTTC.

The J gene is TRBJ1-2, the V gene TRBV5-6, with TRBD1 matching over 10 bases. The CDR3 sequence is 15 residues long. V dropped 2 bases and J dropped 2; count of bases not matched to a gene: 3. From germline, CDR1 is SGHDT and CDR2 YYEEEE. The chain's CDR3 is CASSLDRGRNYGYTF. The CDR3 DNA reads TGTGCCAGCAGCTTAGACAGGGGGCGGAACTATGGCTACACCTTC.

The table lists this clone with a count of one. The rearrangement links TRBV30 to TRBJ1-5, with D possibly matching TRBD1 (5 bases). Germline loops: CDR1 GTSNPN, CDR2 SVGIG (reference sequence). The germline V and J ends were trimmed by 5 bases and 0 bases, with 11 bases remaining between them. This CDR3 comprises 14 residues. The CDR3 region is CAWGGPYSNQPQHF. The CDR3 region has the DNA TGTGCCTGGGGGGGACCCTATAGCAATCAGCCCCAGCATTTT.

The chain links TRBV2 to TRBJ2-1, with D possibly matching TRBD2 (5 bases). V dropped 3 bases and J dropped 0 bases, with 9 bases sitting between them. The germline gives CDR1 SNHLY, CDR2 FYNNEI. CDR3 size: 15 residues. The CDR3: CASSDERDSYNEQFF. In DNA, the CDR3 is TGTGCCAGCAGTGATGAGAGGGACTCCTACAATGAGCAGTTCTTC.

This chain connects TRBV12-1 to TRBJ2-1; the table names TRBD2, a call not compared with the DNA. TRBV12-1 is shown as a pseudogene. The CDR3 spans 14 residues. The CDR3, as DNA: TGTGCCAGCAGCTTTAGACTACCGGGATATGAGCAGTTCTTC. This encodes CASSFRLPGYEQFF.

The gene calls are TRBV27 and TRBJ1-2, with no clear D. The V end lost 7 bases, the J end lost 0 bases, and 18 bases lay between the germline ends. The germline gives CDR1 MNHEY, CDR2 SMNVEV (reference sequence). The CDR3 runs 16 residues. The DNA of the CDR3 is TGTGCCAGCACCCTCCGAGGAGGAGCAACTAACTATGGCTACACCTTC. Protein: CASTLRGGATNYGYTF.

This clone is medium-sized by share. V and J are TRBV2 and TRBJ2-1; D is perhaps TRBD2 (5 bases). Trimming took 6 bases from V and 10 from J, leaving 16 bases between them. The CDR3 loop spans 13 amino acids. Germline CDR1 and CDR2: SNHLY and FYNNEI. In DNA form, the CDR3 reads TGTGCCAGCAGGGAGGACGGCCTAGGGGAGCAGTTCTTC. Its protein is CASREDGLGEQFF. The whole variable domain, remainder taken from reference TRBV2 and TRBJ2-1, is EPEVTQTPSHQVTQMGQEVILRCVPISNHLYFYWYRQILGQKVEFLVSFYNNEISEKSEIFDDQFSVERPDGSNFTLKIRSTKLEDSAMYFCASREDGLGEQFFGPGTRLTVL.

The chain links TRBV3-1 (or the pseudogene TRBV3-2) to TRBJ1-6, with D perhaps matching TRBD1 (6 bases). The V end was cut by 0 bases, the J end by 7 bases, with 13 bases between. The CDR3 sequence is 16 residues long. Germline V gene lookup returns CDR1 LGHDT and CDR2 YNNKEL (reference sequence). The CDR3 DNA reads as TGTGCCAGCAGCCAAGATACGGGGGCGAGGAATTCACCCCTCCACTTT. Amino acids: CASSQDTGARNSPLHF.

This chain uses TRBV3-1 (or the pseudogene TRBV3-2) with TRBJ2-7; 8 nucleotides match TRBD2. Germline trimming cut 4 bases from V and 0 bases from J; bases unmatched to any gene: 2. Germline V gives CDR1 LGHDT, CDR2 YNNKEL (reference sequence). This CDR3 has 14 residues. CDR3 sequence reads: CASSPGTSSYEQYF. CDR3 coding DNA: TGTGCCAGCAGCCCTGGGACTAGCTCCTACGAGCAGTACTTC.

The chain employs TRBV19 and TRBJ1-2; TRBD1 agrees at 7 bases. Looked up from germline, CDR1 is LNHDA and CDR2 is SQIVND (reference sequence). This CDR3 is 16 amino acids long. The ends lost 6 bases at V and 1 base at J; junction bases unmatched: 11. CDR3 sequence (DNA): TGTGCCAGTAGCCCTTTGGAGGGGGCTGATAACTATGGCTACACCTTC. Protein sequence: CASSPLEGADNYGYTF. The whole variable domain, remainder taken from reference TRBV19 and TRBJ1-2, is DGGITQSPKYLFRKEGQNVTLSCEQNLNHDAMYWYRQDPGQGLRLIYYSQIVNDFQKGDIAEGYSVSREKKESFPLTVTSAQKNPTAFYLCASSPLEGADNYGYTFGSGTRLTVV.

CDR3 in DNA: TGTGCCACCAGCAGAGAACAGGGTGGCAATCAGCCCCAGCATTTT. Its protein is CATSREQGGNQPQHF. The J gene is TRBJ1-5, the V gene TRBV15, with D maybe TRBD1 (6 bases). Germline V gene lookup returns CDR1 LNHNV and CDR2 YYDKDF (reference sequence). This CDR3 is 15 amino acids long. V lost 0 bases and J 2 bases, leaving 8 bases between the germline ends.

The J gene is TRBJ1-1, the V gene TRBV12-3 or TRBV12-4; perhaps TRBD1 as D (5 bases). CDR3 length: 13 amino acids. Between the trimmed V and J ends, which lost 3 bases and 2 bases, there was a span of 7 bases. The CDR3 DNA follows: TGTGCCAGCAGTTTTAGGGGTAACACTGAAGCTTTCTTT. Translated: CASSFRGNTEAFF.

The chain is built from TRBV27 and TRBJ1-2; a weak D match, TRBD1 (5 bases). The V and J ends lost 8 bases and 6 bases respectively, with 22 bases between them. There are 15 residues in the CDR3. Germline V CDR1 and CDR2: MNHEY, SMNVEV (reference sequence). CDR3 amino acids: CASSKRAGWSDGYTF. CDR3 sequence (DNA): TGTGCCAGCTCCAAAAGGGCAGGGTGGTCTGATGGCTACACCTTC.

The genes are TRBV19 and TRBJ2-2; perhaps D is TRBD1 or TRBD2 (5 bases each). Germline V gene lookup returns CDR1 LNHDA and CDR2 SQIVND (reference sequence). CDR3 size: 17 residues. Trimming cost V 4 bases and J 1 base, with 16 bases left between them. CDR3 sequence: CASSTHPGTWNTGELFF. CDR3 nucleotides: TGTGCCAGTAGTACCCACCCGGGGACCTGGAACACCGGGGAGCTGTTTTTT. Based on the CDR3 plus reference TRBV19 and TRBJ2-2, the full variable domain is DGGITQSPKYLFRKEGQNVTLSCEQNLNHDAMYWYRQDPGQGLRLIYYSQIVNDFQKGDIAEGYSVSREKKESFPLTVTSAQKNPTAFYLCASSTHPGTWNTGELFFGEGSRLTVL.